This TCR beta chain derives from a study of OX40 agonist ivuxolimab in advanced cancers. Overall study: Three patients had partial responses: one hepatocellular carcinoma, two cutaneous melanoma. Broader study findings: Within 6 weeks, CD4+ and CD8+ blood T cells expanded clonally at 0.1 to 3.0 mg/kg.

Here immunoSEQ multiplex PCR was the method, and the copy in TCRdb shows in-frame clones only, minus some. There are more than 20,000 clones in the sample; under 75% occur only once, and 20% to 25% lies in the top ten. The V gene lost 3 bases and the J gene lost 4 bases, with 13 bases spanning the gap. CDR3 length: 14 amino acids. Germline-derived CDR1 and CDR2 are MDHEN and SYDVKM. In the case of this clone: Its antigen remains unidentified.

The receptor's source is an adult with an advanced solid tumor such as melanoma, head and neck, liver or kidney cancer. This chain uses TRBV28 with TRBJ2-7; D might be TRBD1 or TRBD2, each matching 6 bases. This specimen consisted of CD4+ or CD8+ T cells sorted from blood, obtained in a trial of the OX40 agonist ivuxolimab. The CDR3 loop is CASSLWGARYEQYF. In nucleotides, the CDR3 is TGTGCCAGCAGTTTGTGGGGGGCTCGGTACGAGCAGTACTTC.